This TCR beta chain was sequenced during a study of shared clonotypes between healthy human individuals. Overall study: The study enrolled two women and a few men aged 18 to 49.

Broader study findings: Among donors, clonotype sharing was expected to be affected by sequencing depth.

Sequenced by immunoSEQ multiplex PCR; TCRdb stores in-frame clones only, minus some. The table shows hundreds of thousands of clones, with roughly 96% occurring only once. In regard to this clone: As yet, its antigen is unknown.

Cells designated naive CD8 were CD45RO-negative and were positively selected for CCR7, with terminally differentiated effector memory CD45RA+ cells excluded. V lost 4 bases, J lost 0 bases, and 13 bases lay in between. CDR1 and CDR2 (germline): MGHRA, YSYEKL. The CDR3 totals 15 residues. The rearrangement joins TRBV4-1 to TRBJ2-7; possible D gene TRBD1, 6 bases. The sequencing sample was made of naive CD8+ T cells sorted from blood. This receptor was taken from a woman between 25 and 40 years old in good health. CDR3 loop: CASSPRATGSYEQYF. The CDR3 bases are TGCGCCAGCAGCCCCCGGGCGACAGGCTCCTACGAGCAGTACTTC.